This T cell receptor (beta chain) was sequenced in a study of control samples from healthy donors and cancer patients. Assay used: immunoSEQ multiplex PCR; TCRdb lists only in-frame clones, some missing. The sample holds roughly 450,000 clones, over 75% seen once. Germline lookup yields CDR1 PRHDT and CDR2 FYEKMQ (reference sequence). V shed 4 bases and J shed 0 bases, with 14 bases lying between them. The CDR3 covers 16 residues. The chain joins TRBV13 to TRBJ2-3; D tentatively fits TRBD1 or TRBD2 (5 bases each). The sequenced material came from PBMCs. The clonotype originates from a man aged 40-55 years with head and neck cancer. The CDR3 DNA reads as TGTGCCAGCAGCTCCAGGGACCAGCTAAGCACAGATACGCAGTATTTT. Its translation is CASSSRDQLSTDTQYF. Using reference TRBV13 and TRBJ2-3 for the parts outside the CDR3, the full variable domain is AAGVIQSPRHLIKEKRETATLKCYPIPRHDTVYWYQQGPGQDPQFLISFYEKMQSDKGSIPDRFSAQQFSDYHSELNMSSLELGDSALYFCASSSRDQLSTDTQYFGPGTRLTVL.